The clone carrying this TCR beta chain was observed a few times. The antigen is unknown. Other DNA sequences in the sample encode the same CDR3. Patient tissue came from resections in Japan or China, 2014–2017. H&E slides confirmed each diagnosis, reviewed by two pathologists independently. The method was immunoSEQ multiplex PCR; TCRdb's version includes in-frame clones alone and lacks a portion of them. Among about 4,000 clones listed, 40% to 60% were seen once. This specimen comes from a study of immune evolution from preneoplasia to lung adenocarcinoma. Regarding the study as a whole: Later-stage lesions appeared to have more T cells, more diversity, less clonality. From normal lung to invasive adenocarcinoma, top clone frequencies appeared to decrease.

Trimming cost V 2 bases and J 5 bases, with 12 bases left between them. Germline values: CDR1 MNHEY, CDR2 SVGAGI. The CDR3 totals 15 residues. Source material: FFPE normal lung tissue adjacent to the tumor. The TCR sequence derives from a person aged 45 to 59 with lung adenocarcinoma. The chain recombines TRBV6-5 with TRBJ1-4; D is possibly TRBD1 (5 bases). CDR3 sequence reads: CASSYTTGDNEKLFF. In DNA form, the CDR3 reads TGTGCCAGCAGTTACACCACCGGGGACAATGAAAAACTGTTTTTT.